These 12 T cell receptor beta chains came from one sample sequenced in a study of post-analysis software for immune sequencing data. Study results and caveats: Four or five TRBV segments were significantly more frequent in patients than in controls. TRBV5-6, TRBV5-1 and TRBV20-1 were among these segments.

The library was made from cDNA and included unique molecular identifiers. From the PCR reads, TCRdb called clonotypes with MiXCR, one entry per CDR3 protein. The sample records roughly 730,000 distinct CDR3 sequences, 30% being singletons. No antigen is known for these receptors. The sample consisted of blood. Receptors were obtained from a girl aged 5-17 years with multiple sclerosis.

The chain uses TRBV20-1 and TRBJ1-4, with D unclear. Trimming cost V 3 bases and J 8 bases, with 10 bases left between them. CDR3 length equals 12 residues. Germline-derived CDR1 and CDR2 are DFQATT and SNEGSKA (reference sequence). The CDR3 DNA is TGCAGTGCTAGTCGGGTCGGCGAAAAACTGTTTTTT. This encodes CSASRVGEKLFF.

The chain couples TRBV5-1 to TRBJ1-2, with 10 bases lining up with TRBD1. The CDR3 is 16 amino acids. V was clipped by 0 bases and J by 6 bases; unmatched bases: 8. Germline V gene lookup returns CDR1 SGHRS and CDR2 YFSETQ. The CDR3 DNA follows: TGCGCCAGCAGCTTGGCCGCCGGGACAGGGGTCCATGGCTACACCTTC. Its protein is CASSLAAGTGVHGYTF.

The sample holds a few counts of this clonotype. The J gene is TRBJ1-3, the V gene TRBV27; 7 bases match TRBD1. Germline CDR1 MNHEY, CDR2 SMNVEV (reference sequence). The CDR3 runs 14 residues. J gave up 2 bases and V 4 bases, and 2 bases lay outside the gene matches. The CDR3 here is CASSWRGPGNTIYF. The CDR3 region has the DNA TGTGCCAGCAGTTGGAGGGGGCCTGGAAACACCATATATTTT.

CDR3 region: CSAGAGTSGIDEQFF. CDR3 coding DNA: TGCAGTGCAGGAGCGGGGACTAGCGGGATTGATGAGCAGTTCTTC. The chain links TRBV20-1 to TRBJ2-1, with TRBD2 identical over 13 bases. With 6 bases clipped from V and 8 bases from J, the junction kept 10 bases outside the gene matches. The CDR3 extends over 15 amino acids. Per germline, CDR1 DFQATT and CDR2 SNEGSKA (reference sequence).

The chain uses TRBV7-2 and TRBJ2-5; 10 nucleotides line up with TRBD2. There are 16 residues in the CDR3. After removal of 5 bases from V and 2 bases from J, the junction contained 8 bases not matched to a gene. CDR1 and CDR2 (germline): SGHTA, FQGNSA. The CDR3 nucleotides read TGTGCCAGCAGCCCCCCGGCAGCGGGAGGGCAAGAGACCCAGTACTTC. Its protein product is CASSPPAAGGQETQYF.

This clonotype was observed once. Germline and junction disagree at one end, which may indicate a read error. V usage is TRBV12-5 and J usage is TRBJ2-1; possible D gene TRBD2, 6 bases. Germline V gene data show CDR1 as LGHNT and CDR2 as FRNRAP. The CDR3 is 16 amino acids. Written as DNA, the CDR3 is TGTGCTAGTGGTTTGGTACTGACTAGTCGGGGCAATGAGCGGTTCTTC. Translated: CASGLVLTSRGNERFF.

The CDR3 region has the DNA TGTGCCAGCAGTACCCATACGACGGGGGGTGACATTCAGTACTTC. It encodes CASSTHTTGGDIQYF. The rearrangement uses TRBV6-5 and TRBJ2-4, with TRBD2 matching 7 bases. This CDR3 region has 15 residues. The germline V gene has CDR1 MNHEY and CDR2 SVGAGI. The V gene end was trimmed by 5 bases and the J gene end by 8 bases; junction bases not matched to a gene: 12.

The gene calls are TRBV7-2 and TRBJ2-7; 7 positions match TRBD1. The germline CDR1 and CDR2 sequences are SGHTA and FQGNSA. This CDR3 comprises 13 residues. V trimming: 6 bases; J trimming: 3 bases; junction bases outside the gene matches: 5. The DNA of the CDR3 is TGTGCCAGCAGACCACCAGGGGGCTACGAGCAGTACTTC. Translating it yields CASRPPGGYEQYF.

The chain couples TRBV18 to TRBJ1-4; 7 nucleotides match TRBD1. This CDR3 region has 15 residues. V trimming: 0 bases; J trimming: 8 bases; junction bases outside the gene matches: 6. Germline CDR1 reads KGHSH; CDR2 reads LQKENI. CDR3 nucleotides: TGTGCCAGCTCACCACCGGGGAGAGGGGGCGAAAAACTGTTTTTT. It encodes CASSPPGRGGEKLFF.

The chain has TRBV15 and TRBJ2-7, with D possibly TRBD2 on 5 matching bases. V lost 0 bases to trimming and J lost 0 bases, with 12 bases between them. CDR3 size: 16 residues. Looked up from germline, CDR1 is LNHNV and CDR2 is YYDKDF (reference sequence). CDR3: CATSRDPPAASYEQYF. For the CDR3, the DNA is TGTGCCACCAGCAGAGATCCCCCAGCGGCCTCCTACGAGCAGTACTTC. Together with reference TRBV15 and TRBJ2-7, the CDR3 gives the full variable domain: DAMVIQNPRYQVTQFGKPVTLSCSQTLNHNVMYWYQQKSSQAPKLLFHYYDKDFNNEADTPDNFQSRRPNTSFCFLDIRSPGLGDTAMYLCATSRDPPAASYEQYFGPGTRLTVT.

The chain links TRBV7-9 to TRBJ1-2; TRBD1 aligns across 7 bases. Trimming at V came to 5 bases and at J to 7 bases, leaving 16 bases not matched to a gene. The germline V gene encodes CDR1 SEHNR and CDR2 FQNEAQ (reference sequence). The CDR3 runs to 16 residues. The CDR3 nucleotides read TGTGCCAGCAGCAAGGACATTGACAGGGCGCAGTTTGGCTACACCTTC. This encodes CASSKDIDRAQFGYTF.

Notes on this clonotype: Relative to the germline gene, one junction end is altered; a read error may explain this. J is TRBJ2-3 and V is TRBV10-2, with D perhaps matching TRBD2 (5 bases). This CDR3 is built from 15 residues. CDR1 is WSHSY, CDR2 SAAADI, per germline. The CDR3 loop is CTSSESAGFTDTQYF. CDR3 nucleotide sequence: TGCACCAGCAGTGAGTCCGCGGGCTTCACAGATACGCAGTATTTT.